Listed below are T cell receptor beta chains from one sample, sequenced in a study of shared clonotypes between healthy human individuals. TCRdb's copy holds only in-frame clones and misses some; the assay was immunoSEQ multiplex PCR. The sample shows 2,500,000 or so clones, just under 95% of them seen only once. What was sequenced was naive CD4+ T cells from PBMCs. Receptors were obtained from a man aged 18 to 30 in good health. Some clones in this sample may be carry-over from other donors' samples. Both conserved end residues are part of each CDR3. D genes are given only for firm matches.

V: TRBV5-1; J: TRBJ2-1; D: TRBD2; DNA: TGCGCCAGCAGCCCGGGACTAGCCCTTGGGGCCTACAATGAGCAGTTCTTC; CDR3: CASSPGLALGAYNEQFF
V: TRBV4-1; J: TRBJ1-5; D: NA; DNA: TGCGCCAGCAGCCAAGATGATACGCAGGGCCAGCCCCAGCATTTT; CDR3: CASSQDDTQGQPQHF
V: TRBV28; J: TRBJ2-6; D: TRBD1; DNA: TGTGCCAGCAGTCGGCCGGGACAGGGGGCGCCTGGGGCCAACGTCCTGACTTTC; CDR3: CASSRPGQGAPGANVLTF
V: TRBV6-1; J: TRBJ2-3; D: TRBD2; DNA: TGTGCCAGCAGTGAAGCGCGGACTAGCGGGAGGAATACGCAGTATTTT; CDR3: CASSEARTSGRNTQYF
V: TRBV11-2; J: TRBJ2-7; D: NA; DNA: TGTGCCAGCAGCTTAGAGAGGTCCTACGAGCAGTACTTC; CDR3: CASSLERSYEQYF
V: TRBV4-1; J: TRBJ1-2; D: NA; DNA: TGCGCCAGCAGCCAATCCAGAATCTATGGCTACACCTTC; CDR3: CASSQSRIYGYTF
V: TRBV18; J: TRBJ1-4; D: NA; DNA: TGTGCCAGCTCACCACGCCGCAGTTCAACTAATGAAAAACTGTTTTTT; CDR3: CASSPRRSSTNEKLFF
V: TRBV7-2; J: TRBJ1-2; D: NA; DNA: TGTGCCAGCAGCCCCGACTATGGCTACACCTTC; CDR3: CASSPDYGYTF
V: TRBV10-2; J: TRBJ1-2; D: NA; DNA: TGCGCCAGCACCAAGGACTGGCTCTATGGCTACACCTTC; CDR3: CASTKDWLYGYTF
V: TRBV6-5; J: TRBJ1-4; D: NA; DNA: TGTGCCAGCAGAACAGGGTTAGGGGAAAAACTGTTTTTT; CDR3: CASRTGLGEKLFF
V: TRBV29-1; J: TRBJ2-1; D: NA; DNA: TGCAGCGTTGAGGGAGCCCTGAGCTACAATGAGCAGTTCTTC; CDR3: CSVEGALSYNEQFF
V: TRBV7-9; J: TRBJ2-7; D: NA; DNA: TGTGCCAGCAGCTTAGTTCATCGGTACACCTACGAGCAGTACTTC; CDR3: CASSLVHRYTYEQYF
V: TRBV28; J: TRBJ1-1; D: NA; DNA: TGTGCCAGCATCAACCTCGGGGAGGGGGCTTTCTTT; CDR3: CASINLGEGAFF